This T cell receptor beta chain was observed in a study of OX40 agonist ivuxolimab in advanced cancers. Across the study: An agonistic human IgG2 monoclonal antibody against OX40 (CD134) was given. From 23 to 79 years was the age range, with a mean of roughly 59 years, and 65% to 90% were male.

The assay was immunoSEQ multiplex PCR, and TCRdb's table has in-frame clones only and misses some. The repertoire holds 47,000 or so clones, with roughly 89% as singletons. J gave up 3 bases and V 5 bases, and 6 bases lay outside the gene matches. The germline gives CDR1 MNHEY, CDR2 SVGAGI. This CDR3 has 15 residues. A remark on this clone: Antigen unknown.

Blood draws occurred at baseline, cycle 4 day 1, and cycle 7 day 1. Overall study findings and caveats: Clonal expansion from baseline to week 6 occurred in both CD4+ and CD8+ T cells.

This chain links TRBV6-5 with TRBJ2-4; TRBD2 aligns across 8 bases. The source was CD4+ or CD8+ T cells sorted from blood, collected in a trial of the OX40 agonist ivuxolimab. This TCR was recovered from an adult with an advanced solid tumor such as melanoma, head and neck, liver or kidney cancer. The CDR3 DNA follows: TGTGCCAGCAGTGGCCCCGCGGGGGGCAAAAACATTCAGTACTTC. It yields the protein CASSGPAGGKNIQYF.